This record looks at one TCR beta chain sequence and its context. The antigen is undetermined. One junction end does not reproduce the germline sequence, and a read error may be involved. The CDR3 spans 17 residues. From germline, CDR1 is MNHEY and CDR2 SVGAGI. No cell sorting was done before RNA was extracted from the tissue. The normal lung tissue was taken more than 3 cm from the tumor edge. This entry is derived from a study of tumor and adjacent non-tumor tissue in lung cancer. Study as a whole: Patients comprised roughly 12 adenocarcinoma, a couple of squamous cell carcinoma and 1 small cell lung cancer. Patients were aged roughly 30 to 76, some 10 men and about 5 women, stage I to III. Whole-study results and caveats: TCR diversity was significantly greater in tumor than normal lung tissue.

TCRbeta libraries were built with three rounds of nested PCR, modified from ARM-PCR. TCRdb itself ran the multiplex PCR reads through MiXCR, one entry per CDR3 protein. Seen here are about 44,000 distinct CDR3 sequences, 64% observed once, and the top ten hold around 28%. The receptor's source is a woman aged 70-85 years with non-small cell lung cancer. The rearrangement links TRBV6-5 to TRBJ1-6; D perhaps matches TRBD1 (6 bases). Sequenced material: distant non-tumor lung tissue. The CDR3 DNA reads as TGTGCCAGCAGTTACTTCCCCTCAGGGGACTATGATTCACCCCTCCACTTT. Residues: CASSYFPSGDYDSPLHF.